The following is a T cell receptor beta chain sequence with its context. This clone was detected once. This clone's antigen is unknown. Per-base quality was not reported, and no clone a single base away is much larger than it. Inclusive of the bounding cysteine and phenylalanine, the CDR3 is 16 residues long. Only the CDR3 part of the read is kept: 48 bases, read in frame from the first base. V is cut by 4 bases and J by 5 bases, and the space between the germline ends is 17 bases. Via the germline V gene, CDR1 is MNHEY and CDR2 SVGAGI. The sample originates from a study of technical replicates of blood from a few donors (dated by TCRdb to about 2017). The method was the immunoSEQ multiplex PCR assay. Imported from immuneACCESS, the table was reduced by TCRdb to in-frame sequences with V and J called. These copies leave out some clones; in studies compared against another copy, an unresolved V gene accounts for under half, and the cause of the remainder is not known. The sample table shows tens of thousands of clones, and about 92% are seen once. Approximately 0.45% of the sample is taken by the ten largest.

The clonotype was recovered from a human donor in good health. The chain is encoded by TRBV6-5 joined to TRBJ1-4; a weak D assignment points to TRBD1 (5 bases agree). Sample: T cells isolated from PBMCs. At the DNA level, the sequence is TGTGCCAGCAGTTCCCCCGGGGGGGGTGCCAATGAAAAACTGTTTTTT. It translates to CASSSPGGGANEKLFF.